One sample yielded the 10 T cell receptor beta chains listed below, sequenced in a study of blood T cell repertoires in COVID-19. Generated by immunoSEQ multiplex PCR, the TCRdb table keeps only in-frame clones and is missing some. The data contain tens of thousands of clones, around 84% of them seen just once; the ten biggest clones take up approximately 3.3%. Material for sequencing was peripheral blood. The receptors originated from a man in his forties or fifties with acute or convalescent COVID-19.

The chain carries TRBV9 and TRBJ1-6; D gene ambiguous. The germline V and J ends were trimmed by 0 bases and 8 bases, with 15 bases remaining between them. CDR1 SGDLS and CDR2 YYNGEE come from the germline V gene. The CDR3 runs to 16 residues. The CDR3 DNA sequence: TGTGCCAGCAGCGTAGGGAGTCGTAGTTCCTATTCACCCCTCCACTTT. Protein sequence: CASSVGSRSSYSPLHF.

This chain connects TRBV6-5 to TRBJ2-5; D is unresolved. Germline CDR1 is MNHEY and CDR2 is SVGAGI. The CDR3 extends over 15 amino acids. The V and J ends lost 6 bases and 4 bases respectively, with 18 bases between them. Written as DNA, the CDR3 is TGTGCCAGCAGCCTCGGGTTTTTAAGTGGAGAGACCCAGTACTTC. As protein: CASSLGFLSGETQYF.

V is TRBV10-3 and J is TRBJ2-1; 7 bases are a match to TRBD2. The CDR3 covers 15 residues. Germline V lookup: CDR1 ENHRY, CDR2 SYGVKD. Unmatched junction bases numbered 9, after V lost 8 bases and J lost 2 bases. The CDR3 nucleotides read TGTGCCATCTCCCCAGCGGGGAATACCTACAATGAGCAGTTCTTC. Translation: CAISPAGNTYNEQFF.

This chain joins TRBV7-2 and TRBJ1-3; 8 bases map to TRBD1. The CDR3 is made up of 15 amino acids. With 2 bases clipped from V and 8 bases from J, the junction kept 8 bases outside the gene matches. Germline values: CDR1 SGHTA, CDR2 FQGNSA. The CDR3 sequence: CASSLQWTGTDTIYF. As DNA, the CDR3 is TGTGCCAGCAGCTTACAGTGGACAGGGACCGACACCATATATTTT.

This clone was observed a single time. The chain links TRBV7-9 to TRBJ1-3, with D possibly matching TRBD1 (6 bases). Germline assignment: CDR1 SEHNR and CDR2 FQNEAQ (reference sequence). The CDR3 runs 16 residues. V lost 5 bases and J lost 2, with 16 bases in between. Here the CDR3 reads CASSPHPWGPGNTIYF. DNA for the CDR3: TGTGCCAGCAGCCCTCACCCTTGGGGGCCTGGAAACACCATATATTTT.

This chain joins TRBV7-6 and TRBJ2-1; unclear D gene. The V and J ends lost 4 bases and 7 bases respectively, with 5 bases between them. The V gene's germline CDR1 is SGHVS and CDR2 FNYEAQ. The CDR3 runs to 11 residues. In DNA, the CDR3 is TGTGCCAGCAGCTCTTTAAATGAGCAGTTCTTC. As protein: CASSSLNEQFF.

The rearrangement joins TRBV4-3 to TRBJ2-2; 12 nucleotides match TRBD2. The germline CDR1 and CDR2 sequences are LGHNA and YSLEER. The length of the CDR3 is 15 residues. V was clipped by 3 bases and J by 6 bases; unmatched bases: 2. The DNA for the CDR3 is TGCGCCAGCAGCCACCTAGCGGGGGGGTCCGGGGAGCTGTTTTTT. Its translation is CASSHLAGGSGELFF.

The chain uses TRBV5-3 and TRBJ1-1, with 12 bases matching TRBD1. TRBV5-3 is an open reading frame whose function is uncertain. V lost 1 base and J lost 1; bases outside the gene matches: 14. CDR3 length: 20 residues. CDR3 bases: TGTGCCAGAAGCTTGTGGGGCATTGGGACAGGGGGCTTTAAGAACACTGAAGCTTTCTTT. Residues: CARSLWGIGTGGFKNTEAFF.

This chain's CDR3 is CASNNGGRDTDTQYF. The CDR3 coding sequence is TGTGCCAGCAACAACGGAGGACGGGACACAGATACGCAGTATTTT. The chain has TRBV7-2 and TRBJ2-3; possibly TRBD2 for D (5 bases). This CDR3 is 15 amino acids long. Germline V CDR1 and CDR2: SGHTA, FQGNSA. Deletions cut 7 bases from V and 2 bases from J, with 16 bases between.

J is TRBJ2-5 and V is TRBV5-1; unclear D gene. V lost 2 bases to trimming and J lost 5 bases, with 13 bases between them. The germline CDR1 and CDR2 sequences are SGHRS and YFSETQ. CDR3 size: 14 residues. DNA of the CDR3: TGCGCCAGCAGCTTCAGTAGGCCCAGGGAGACCCAGTACTTC. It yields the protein CASSFSRPRETQYF. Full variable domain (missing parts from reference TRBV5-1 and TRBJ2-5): KAGVTQTPRYLIKTRGQQVTLSCSPISGHRSVSWYQQTPGQGLQFLFEYFSETQRNKGNFPGRFSGRQFSNSRSEMNVSTLELGDSALYLCASSFSRPRETQYFGPGTRLLVL.